A single T cell receptor beta chain is shown here with its context. This clonotype occurred a few times. Its antigen remains undetermined. Qualities for individual bases were not recorded, and no much larger clone is one base off. The entry originates in a study of blood T cells in healthy people across ages (dated by TCRdb to 2013 to 2016). Background for the entire study: In model experiments, template switching captured roughly one uniquely barcoded TCR beta cDNA molecule for every two T cells. Using deep sequencing normalized with unique cDNA molecular identifiers, the study measured how TCR beta repertoire diversity changes with age. The donors were divided into four age groups: young (average around 17 years), middle-aged (about 40), aged (about 56) and long-lived (roughly 88). To avoid experimental bias, donors of different ages were spread randomly across the sequencing lanes. The study analyzed two additional independent replicas of 1 million unique cDNA reads from the same blood draw for two donors, one aged 18 to 29 and one aged 80 or older. The paper as a whole reports these results and caveats: A strong correlation was found between observed TCR beta diversity and the percentage of naive T cells measured by flow cytometry. The CMV infection status of donors was not known, potentially confounding age-related changes in expanded clonotypes. The long-lived group showed more naive CD4+ T cells, fewer expanded clones and increased TCR diversity than the aged group, suggesting age selection. Because profiling used bulk unsorted PBMCs, naive and antigen-experienced compartments could not be compared conclusively. Observed TCR beta diversity per million T cells fell roughly linearly with age, and a significant reduction was already apparent by age around 40. Estimates of total diversity based on one million sequenced T cells were regarded as lower bounds and as underestimates.

The CDR3 covers 18 residues, taking in both the cysteine and the phenylalanine. CDR3 DNA is the only sequence kept; it has 54 bases, read in frame from the first base. V is pruned by 0 bases and J by 2 bases, leaving 9 bases of the junction without a gene match. The germline V gene yields MGHRA for CDR1 and YSYEKL for CDR2. To prepare the library, 5' RACE was applied. The second PCR ran for roughly 7 to 11 cycles and used a J-beta primer mix along with a sample-barcoded 5' primer. A unique molecular identifier was introduced onto each TCR beta cDNA molecule by a template-switch 5' adaptor carrying 12 random nucleotides. Each sample yielded at least 2.5 million CDR3-containing paired-end reads. The Mint cDNA synthesis kit, primed by a TRBC-specific oligonucleotide, was used to synthesize first-strand cDNA from all RNA. Following uracil-DNA glycosylase treatment, all cDNA underwent a first 18-cycle PCR with the universal primers M1SS and BC2_uni_R. Turning to the authors' computational methods: Normalization of each sample was performed by random selection of 1 million high-quality reads, each carrying a distinct molecular identifier. Reads sharing molecular identifiers were discarded rather than binned into consensus sequences. MiTCR, run with a Q25 quality threshold and the strictest error-elimination algorithm, handled CDR3 identification, clonotype clustering and error correction. A nonparametric unseen species model with Euler transformation was used to estimate a lower bound on total TCR beta diversity. Through fastp at Q25 and MiXCR, TCRdb rebuilt clones from the public reads, retaining in-frame beta chains. Here each entry gathers all rows of one CDR3 protein and keeps the most common genes and DNA. The V and J calls and clone size are TCRdb's, not the authors'. Present in this sample are 1.8 million or so distinct CDR3 sequences, about 39% of which were seen just once. Approximately 22% of the sample comes from the top ten.

Systemically healthy Caucasian individuals from Russia, some 38 in total and aged roughly 6 to 95 years, were included as donors. Each donor gave ten milliliters of peripheral blood, collected into EDTA-treated Vacutainer tubes. Ficoll-Paque density-gradient centrifugation was used to isolate PBMCs, with at least 6.5 million per sample. Total RNA was extracted from PBMCs with Trizol reagent, with at least 6 micrograms obtained per sample. The percentages of naive CD45RAhigh/CD27high T cells were determined by flow cytometry on a PBMC aliquot from every donor. The rearranged segments are TRBV4-1 and TRBJ2-3; 9 bases in between match TRBD2. The sample consisted of blood. The sequence derives from a human donor in good health. The CDR3 amino acid sequence is: CASSQDGRGGDTTDTQYF. DNA sequence: TGCGCCAGCAGCCAAGACGGGCGCGGGGGGGACACCACAGATACGCAGTATTTT.